This T cell receptor beta chain was recovered during a study of technical replicates of blood from a handful of donors. The CDR3 runs to 13 residues. V gave up 3 bases and J gave up 5 bases; unmatched junction bases: 4. Germline CDR1 SGHRS, CDR2 YFSETQ. Measured with immunoSEQ multiplex PCR; TCRdb has only the in-frame clones, and not every one. The profile covers about 94,000 clones, with nearly 97% appearing a single time and around 0.22% taken by the ten largest. The V call is TRBV5-1, the J call TRBJ2-5; 7 bases are a match to TRBD2. Sequencing was done on a sample of T cells isolated from PBMCs. This sequence was found in a human donor in good health. The DNA for the CDR3 is TGCGCCAGCAGCTCCGGGGGAGGGGAGACCCAGTACTTC. This gives the protein CASSSGGGETQYF.